The 27 T cell receptor beta chains below all came from one sample that was sequenced in a study of blood T cells in healthy people across ages. A sample-barcoded 5' primer and a J-beta primer mix were used in a second PCR of roughly 7 to 11 cycles. TCRdb ran MiXCR on the 5' RACE reads and lists one entry per CDR3 protein. The data show approximately 1.5 million distinct CDR3 sequences, under 55% seen once. Sequences were obtained from blood. All receptors derive from a young woman in good health.

This clonotype was detected only once. This chain joins TRBV29-1 and TRBJ2-1; D is tentatively TRBD1 or TRBD2 (7 bases each). V lost 2 bases to trimming and J lost 7 bases, with 9 bases between them. CDR1 is SQVTM, CDR2 ANQGSEA, per germline. The CDR3 has 12 residues. In DNA, the CDR3 is TGCAGCGTTGAACAGGGGGGGAATGAGCAGTTCTTC. It specifies CSVEQGGNEQFF.

This chain uses TRBV12-3 or TRBV12-4 with TRBJ1-3; possible D gene TRBD1, 5 bases. Trimming cost V 7 bases and J 4 bases, with 14 bases left between them. The CDR3 loop spans 14 amino acids. The CDR3 sequence is CASTRQGTGNTIYF. CDR3 in DNA: TGTGCCAGCACCCGTCAAGGGACGGGAAACACCATATATTTT.

The chain joins TRBV20-1 to TRBJ2-2; D gene ambiguous. The CDR3 sequence is 12 residues long. Germline V CDR1 and CDR2: DFQATT, SNEGSKA (reference sequence). V lost 4 bases and J lost 4, with 7 bases in between. For the CDR3, the DNA is TGCAGTGCTAAGGGCTTCACCGGGGAGCTGTTTTTT. As protein: CSAKGFTGELFF.

This rearrangement joins TRBV20-1 to TRBJ2-3; D ambiguous. Germline values: CDR1 DFQATT, CDR2 SNEGSKA (reference sequence). Trimming shortened V by 5 bases and J by 2 bases, and 11 bases separated the two germline ends. The CDR3 is 13 residues long. CDR3 loop: CSAAVGYTDTQYF. The CDR3 nucleotides read TGCAGTGCTGCCGTGGGGTACACAGATACGCAGTATTTT.

This sequence joins TRBV7-6 and TRBJ1-1; possibly TRBD1 for D (6 bases). V shed 3 bases and J shed 1 base, with 21 bases lying between them. Looked up from germline, CDR1 is SGHVS and CDR2 is FNYEAQ. The CDR3 spans 18 residues. The DNA of the CDR3 is TGTGCCAGCAGCTTGTACAGGGACTTAGTTACCGGGAACACTGAAGCTTTCTTT. Amino acids: CASSLYRDLVTGNTEAFF.

The chain has TRBV20-1 and TRBJ2-7; 9 bases are shared with TRBD2. CDR1 DFQATT and CDR2 SNEGSKA come from the germline V gene (reference sequence). The CDR3 contains 14 residues. The V gene end was trimmed by 0 bases and the J gene end by 7 bases; junction bases not matched to a gene: 7. The CDR3 DNA sequence: TGCAGTGCTAGAGATGAGGGACTAGCCAATGAGCAGTACTTC. Residues: CSARDEGLANEQYF.

The gene calls are TRBV20-1 and TRBJ2-6, with a possible D match to TRBD1 (5 bases). The CDR3 extends over 15 amino acids. Germline CDR1 DFQATT, CDR2 SNEGSKA (reference sequence). The V gene lost 6 bases and the J gene lost 2 bases, with 14 bases spanning the gap. CDR3 nucleotides: TGCAGTGCAGGGGCCTTTAGGGCTGGGGCCAACGTCCTGACTTTC. It encodes CSAGAFRAGANVLTF.

This clonotype was recorded a few times. The chain employs TRBV7-9 and TRBJ2-1; no clear D. Germline V gene lookup returns CDR1 SEHNR and CDR2 FQNEAQ (reference sequence). V dropped 1 base and J dropped 9 bases, with 16 bases sitting between them. The CDR3 consists of 15 residues. The chain's CDR3 is CASSLVSGPPGEQFF. CDR3 nucleotide sequence: TGTGCCAGCAGCTTAGTTAGTGGGCCACCGGGTGAGCAGTTCTTC.

Comment on this clonotype: The junction departs from the called germline gene at one end, perhaps through a read error. The rearrangement uses TRBV7-7 and TRBJ2-3; 14 nucleotides match TRBD2. Per germline, CDR1 SSHAT and CDR2 FNYEAQ (reference sequence). The CDR3 has 18 residues. The CDR3, as DNA: TGTGCTAGCAGCGCGGGACTAGCGGGAGAAGTACCCACCAATACGCAGTATTTT. This encodes CASSAGLAGEVPTNTQYF.

The chain couples TRBV7-3 to TRBJ2-3; a possible D gene is TRBD2 (6 bases). From germline, CDR1 is SGHTA and CDR2 FQGTGA. V lost 5 bases to trimming and J lost 0 bases, with 12 bases between them. The CDR3 runs 15 residues. CDR3: CASSRDFASTDTQYF. DNA of the CDR3: TGTGCCAGCAGCAGGGACTTTGCTAGCACAGATACGCAGTATTTT.

The V gene is TRBV7-9, the J gene TRBJ1-2, with D possibly being TRBD1 (5 bases). CDR1 is SEHNR, CDR2 FQNEAQ, per germline (reference sequence). CDR3 length: 15 residues. The V gene lost 4 bases and the J gene lost 2 bases, with 14 bases spanning the gap. The CDR3 DNA reads as TGTGCCAGCAGCTCGTCAGGGAAGCTCAACTATGGCTACACCTTC. This gives the protein CASSSSGKLNYGYTF.

CDR3 nucleotide sequence: TGTGCCAGCACTTCCACGGTGGGTAGGAATGAGCAGTTCTTC. This gives the protein CASTSTVGRNEQFF. The V gene is TRBV6-5, the J gene TRBJ2-1; D ambiguous. Germline CDR1 reads MNHEY; CDR2 reads SVGAGI. CDR3 size: 14 residues. Trimming stripped 7 bases from V and 7 bases from J, with 17 bases between.

The chain has TRBV11-2 and TRBJ1-2, with 9 bases matching TRBD1. In germline, CDR1 is SGHAT, CDR2 FQNNGV. The V gene end was trimmed by 2 bases and the J gene end by 4 bases; junction bases not matched to a gene: 5. This CDR3 comprises 15 residues. CDR3 residues: CASSLMGQGAYGYTF. The DNA for the CDR3 is TGTGCCAGCAGCTTAATGGGACAGGGTGCCTATGGCTACACCTTC.

The chain employs TRBV9 and TRBJ1-3; no reliable D call. CDR3 size: 15 residues. CDR1 and CDR2 (germline): SGDLS, YYNGEE. Trimming removed 4 bases from V and 6 bases from J, with 17 bases in between. CDR3 nucleotide sequence: TGTGCCAGCAGCCCTGAAGGCCTCCGGGAAAACACCATATATTTT. As protein: CASSPEGLRENTIYF.

The V call is TRBV20-1, the J call TRBJ1-1, with D possibly TRBD1 on 5 matching bases. In germline, CDR1 is DFQATT, CDR2 SNEGSKA (reference sequence). The V gene lost 4 bases and the J gene lost 5 bases, with 14 bases spanning the gap. The CDR3 runs 13 residues. The CDR3 sequence: CSATGTPKTEAFF. CDR3 sequence (DNA): TGCAGTGCTACAGGGACCCCCAAGACTGAAGCTTTCTTT.

This clonotype was counted a few times. This sequence joins TRBV5-4 and TRBJ1-2; TRBD1 agrees at 7 bases. The germline V gene encodes CDR1 SGHNT and CDR2 YYREEE (reference sequence). Trimming cost V 4 bases and J 5 bases; bases outside gene matches: 2. CDR3 length equals 12 residues. The CDR3 loop reads CASSMTGYGYTF. As DNA, the CDR3 is TGTGCCAGCAGCATGACAGGGTATGGCTACACCTTC. Full variable domain (outside the CDR3, taken from reference TRBV5-4 and TRBJ1-2): ETGVTQSPTHLIKTRGQQVTLRCSSQSGHNTVSWYQQALGQGPQFIFQYYREEENGRGNFPPRFSGLQFPNYSSELNVNALELDDSALYLCASSMTGYGYTFGSGTRLTVV.

There are a few counts of this clonotype. The germline gene is not matched at one end of the junction; a read error may be the cause. This chain connects TRBV5-1 to TRBJ2-1; the D gene could be TRBD1 or TRBD2 (5 bases each). Germline CDR1 and CDR2: SGHRS and YFSETQ. The CDR3 is 15 amino acids. As DNA, the CDR3 is TGCGCCGGCAGCTTTAGGTCAGGGAGATCATTTGAGCAGTTCTTC. Protein product: CAGSFRSGRSFEQFF.

There are a few counts of this clonotype. The V call is TRBV20-1, the J call TRBJ1-5; D remains ambiguous. Trimming pared 3 bases from V and 2 bases from J, leaving 11 bases between. The CDR3 runs 14 residues. Germline V gene lookup returns CDR1 DFQATT and CDR2 SNEGSKA (reference sequence). The CDR3 spells CSARAGLGNQPQHF. CDR3 nucleotide sequence: TGCAGTGCTAGGGCGGGGTTGGGCAATCAGCCCCAGCATTTT.

Concerning this clonotype: It may be a read error: a sequence one base away is much more abundant. The V and J genes are TRBV12-3 or TRBV12-4 and TRBJ2-3; D is ambiguous. The CDR3 loop spans 14 amino acids. CDR3 DNA sequence: TGTGCCGGCAGTTTCCTGCGGAGCACAGATACGCAGTATTTT. Translated, it gives CAGSFLRSTDTQYF.

V gene TRBV7-2 combines with J gene TRBJ1-6; D is ambiguous. CDR3 length equals 12 residues. V was cut by 3 bases and J by 13 bases, with 10 bases left in between. The germline gives CDR1 SGHTA, CDR2 FQGNSA. CDR3 nucleotides: TGTGCCAGCAGCTTCACGGAGAGGCCCCTCCACTTT. Translation: CASSFTERPLHF.

This clonotype was seen ten or more times. V gene TRBV4-3 combines with J gene TRBJ2-7, with TRBD1 matching over 8 bases. Per germline, CDR1 LGHNA and CDR2 YSLEER. Germline trimming cut 1 base from V and 4 bases from J; bases unmatched to any gene: 0. The CDR3 is 13 amino acids. The CDR3 loop is CASSQGTGYEQYF. The CDR3 bases are TGCGCCAGCAGCCAAGGGACAGGGTACGAGCAGTACTTC.

This chain uses TRBV14 with TRBJ2-6; possibly TRBD2 for D (5 bases). Germline CDR1 SGHDN, CDR2 FVKESK. The CDR3 loop spans 16 amino acids. V was shortened by 3 bases and J by 0 bases, with 9 bases between the two germline ends. In DNA form, the CDR3 reads TGTGCCAGCAGCCAGGAGGTTAGCTCTGGGGCCAACGTCCTGACTTTC. Translating it yields CASSQEVSSGANVLTF. The full variable domain, with the rest looked up from reference TRBV14 and TRBJ2-6, is EAGVTQFPSHSVIEKGQTVTLRCDPISGHDNLYWYRRVMGKEIKFLLHFVKESKQDESGMPNNRFLAERTGGTYSTLKVQPAELEDSGVYFCASSQEVSSGANVLTFGAGSRLTVL.

This clonotype was found many times. The chain is built from TRBV7-2 and TRBJ1-6; weak D call: TRBD1 (5 bases). V gave up 3 bases and J gave up 4 bases, with 10 bases separating them. The CDR3 has 15 residues. The germline V gene encodes CDR1 SGHTA and CDR2 FQGNSA. The DNA for the CDR3 is TGTGCCAGCAGCTTTAGGGGCAGTTATAATTCACCCCTCCACTTT. Translating gives CASSFRGSYNSPLHF.

The chain employs TRBV15 and TRBJ2-7, with D perhaps matching TRBD1 or TRBD2 (6 bases each). V shed 0 bases and J shed 5 bases, with 11 bases lying between them. The CDR3 is made up of 14 amino acids. From germline, CDR1 is LNHNV and CDR2 YYDKDF (reference sequence). CDR3 DNA: TGTGCCACCAGCAGAGATACGGGGGCAAACGAGCAGTACTTC. Translating gives CATSRDTGANEQYF. The full variable domain, with the rest looked up from reference TRBV15 and TRBJ2-7, is DAMVIQNPRYQVTQFGKPVTLSCSQTLNHNVMYWYQQKSSQAPKLLFHYYDKDFNNEADTPDNFQSRRPNTSFCFLDIRSPGLGDTAMYLCATSRDTGANEQYFGPGTRLTVT.

CDR3 region: CARSPETGRYEKLFF. The DNA of the CDR3 is TGCGCCAGAAGCCCCGAGACAGGGAGATATGAAAAACTGTTTTTT. The genes are TRBV5-1 and TRBJ1-4; 7 bases are shared with TRBD1. The length of the CDR3 is 15 residues. Germline CDR1 SGHRS, CDR2 YFSETQ. V lost 8 bases to trimming and J lost 6 bases; unmatched junction nucleotides: 13.

In DNA, the CDR3 is TGCGCCAGCAGCTTGGCCGGGACATTAGGAGATACGCAGTATTTT. Protein sequence: CASSLAGTLGDTQYF. The V and J genes are TRBV5-1 and TRBJ2-3, with a possible D match to TRBD1 (6 bases). CDR1 and CDR2 (germline): SGHRS, YFSETQ. The CDR3 is 15 amino acids. V was trimmed by 0 bases and J by 5 bases, leaving 13 bases between them.

This chain links TRBV6-2 or TRBV6-3 with TRBJ2-3, with D possibly being TRBD1 (5 bases). The CDR3 is made up of 14 amino acids. Germline V gene data show CDR1 as MNHEY and CDR2 as SVGEGT. V was pared by 7 bases and J by 2 bases, with 13 bases between. The CDR3 protein is CASKPGHSTDTQYF. The CDR3 coding sequence is TGTGCCAGCAAACCCGGACATTCCACAGATACGCAGTATTTT.